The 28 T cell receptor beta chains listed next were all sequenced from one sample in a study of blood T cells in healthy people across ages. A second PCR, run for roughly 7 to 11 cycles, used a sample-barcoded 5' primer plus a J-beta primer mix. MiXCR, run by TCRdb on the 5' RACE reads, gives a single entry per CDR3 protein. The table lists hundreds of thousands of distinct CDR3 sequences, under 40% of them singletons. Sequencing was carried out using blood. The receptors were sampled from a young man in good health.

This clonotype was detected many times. As DNA, the CDR3 is TGTGCCACCAGCAGAGATGTGACGGAATCTTTCTTT. Its translation is CATSRDVTESFF. V gene TRBV15 combines with J gene TRBJ1-1; no reliable D call. CDR1 is LNHNV, CDR2 YYDKDF, per germline (reference sequence). This CDR3 is 12 amino acids long. The ends were cut back, 0 bases at V and 12 bases at J, with 11 bases in the middle.

CDR3: CASSEALSSTDTQYF. The CDR3 DNA reads as TGTGCCAGCAGTGAAGCCTTATCTAGCACAGATACGCAGTATTTT. The chain uses TRBV2 and TRBJ2-3; D gene unclear. The CDR3 extends over 15 amino acids. CDR1 and CDR2 from the germline V gene are SNHLY and FYNNEI. Trimming cost V 0 bases and J 0 bases, with 7 bases left between them.

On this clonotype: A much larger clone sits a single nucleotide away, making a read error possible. This chain's CDR3 is CSVDRTADYNERFF. For the CDR3, the DNA is TGCAGCGTTGATAGGACAGCCGACTACAATGAGCGGTTCTTC. The chain combines TRBV29-1 with TRBJ2-1, with D possibly being TRBD1 (6 bases). This CDR3 is 14 amino acids long. Per the germline V gene, CDR1 is SQVTM and CDR2 is ANQGSEA.

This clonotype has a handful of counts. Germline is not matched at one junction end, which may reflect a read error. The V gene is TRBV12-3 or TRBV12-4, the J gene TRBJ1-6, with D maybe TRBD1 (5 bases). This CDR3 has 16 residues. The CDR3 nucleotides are TGTGCCAGCAGTTCCAGGGACGGACGGAATAATTCACCCCCCCACTTT. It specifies CASSSRDGRNNSPPHF.

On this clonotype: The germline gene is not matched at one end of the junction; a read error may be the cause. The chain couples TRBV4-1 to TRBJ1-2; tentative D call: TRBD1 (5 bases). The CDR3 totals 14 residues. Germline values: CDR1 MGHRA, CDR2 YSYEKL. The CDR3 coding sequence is TGCACCAGCAGCCAAGAAAACGGGGCCTATGGCTACACCTTC. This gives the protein CTSSQENGAYGYTF.

CDR3 sequence (DNA): TGCAGTGCCCGCGGGACTTTCCCCTACGAGCAGTTCTTC. Amino acids: CSARGTFPYEQFF. The chain combines TRBV20-1 with TRBJ2-1; D is possibly TRBD2 (6 bases). V lost 6 bases, J lost 10 bases, and 19 bases lay in between. CDR3 length: 13 residues. Looked up from germline, CDR1 is DFQATT and CDR2 is SNEGSKA (reference sequence).

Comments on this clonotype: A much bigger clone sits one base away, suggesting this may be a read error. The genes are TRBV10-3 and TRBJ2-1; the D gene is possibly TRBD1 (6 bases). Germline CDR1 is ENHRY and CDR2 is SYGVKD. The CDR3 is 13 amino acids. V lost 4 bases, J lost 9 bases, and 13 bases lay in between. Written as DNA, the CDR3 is TGTGCCATCAGTGCCAGGGGAGACAGTGAGCAGTTCTTC. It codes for CAISARGDSEQFF.

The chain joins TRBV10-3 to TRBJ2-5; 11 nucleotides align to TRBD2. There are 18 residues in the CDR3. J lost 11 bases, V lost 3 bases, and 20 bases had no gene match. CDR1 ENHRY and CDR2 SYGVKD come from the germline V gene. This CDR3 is CAISDGTSGLLLRNEQYF. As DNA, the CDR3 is TGTGCCATCAGTGACGGGACTAGCGGTCTACTCCTACGTAATGAGCAGTACTTC.

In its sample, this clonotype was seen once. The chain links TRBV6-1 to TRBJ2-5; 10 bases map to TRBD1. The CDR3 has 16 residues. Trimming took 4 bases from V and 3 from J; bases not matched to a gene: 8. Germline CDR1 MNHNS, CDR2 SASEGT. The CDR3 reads CASSVGGQGLEETQYF. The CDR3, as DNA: TGTGCCAGCAGTGTCGGGGGACAGGGGTTAGAAGAGACCCAGTACTTC.

Here the CDR3 DNA reads TGTGCCTGGACTAGCGGGGGGACCACAGATACGCAGTATTTT. This sequence encodes CAWTSGGTTDTQYF. The V and J genes are TRBV30 and TRBJ2-3; 11 nucleotides align to TRBD2. V was pared by 4 bases and J by 2 bases, with 2 bases of the junction left unmatched. The CDR3 is made up of 14 amino acids. Looked up from germline, CDR1 is GTSNPN and CDR2 is SVGIG (reference sequence).

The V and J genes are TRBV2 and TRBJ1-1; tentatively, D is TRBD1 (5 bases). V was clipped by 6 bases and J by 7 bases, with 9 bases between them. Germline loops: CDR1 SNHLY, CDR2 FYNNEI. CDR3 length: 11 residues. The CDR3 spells CASREQGEAFF. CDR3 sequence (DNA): TGTGCCAGCAGAGAGCAGGGTGAAGCTTTCTTT.

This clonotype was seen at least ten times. This CDR3 reads CASSRGQGTDTQYF. CDR3 bases: TGTGCCAGCAGCCGCGGACAGGGAACAGATACGCAGTATTTT. The rearrangement joins TRBV7-2 to TRBJ2-3; 8 bases line up with TRBD1. CDR1 and CDR2 from the germline V gene are SGHTA and FQGNSA. CDR3 length: 14 residues. V lost 5 bases, J lost 3 bases, and 4 bases stayed unmatched. Drawing the rest from reference TRBV7-2 and TRBJ2-3, the complete variable domain is GAGVSQSPSNKVTEKGKDVELRCDPISGHTALYWYRQSLGQGLEFLIYFQGNSAPDKSGLPSDRFSAERTGGSVSTLTIQRTQQEDSAVYLCASSRGQGTDTQYFGPGTRLTVL.

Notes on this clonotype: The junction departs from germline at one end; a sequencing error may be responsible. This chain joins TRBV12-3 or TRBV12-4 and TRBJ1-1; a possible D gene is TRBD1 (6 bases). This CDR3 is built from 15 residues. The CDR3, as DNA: TGTGCCGGCAGTCCCGTGACAGGCGTGAACACTGAAGCTTTCTTT. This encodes CAGSPVTGVNTEAFF.

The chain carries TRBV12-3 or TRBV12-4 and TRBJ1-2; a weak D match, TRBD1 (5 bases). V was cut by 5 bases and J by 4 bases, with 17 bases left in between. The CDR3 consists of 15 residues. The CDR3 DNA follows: TGTGCCAGCAGTGCCCGTGGTCAGGGCTCCTATGGCTACACCTTC. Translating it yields CASSARGQGSYGYTF.

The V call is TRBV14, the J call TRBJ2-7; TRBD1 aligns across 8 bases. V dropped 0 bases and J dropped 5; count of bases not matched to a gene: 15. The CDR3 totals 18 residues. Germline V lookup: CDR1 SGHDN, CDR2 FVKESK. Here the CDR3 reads CASSQDRRGTGREHEQYF. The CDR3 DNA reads TGTGCCAGCAGCCAAGATAGAAGGGGGACAGGACGAGAACACGAGCAGTACTTC.

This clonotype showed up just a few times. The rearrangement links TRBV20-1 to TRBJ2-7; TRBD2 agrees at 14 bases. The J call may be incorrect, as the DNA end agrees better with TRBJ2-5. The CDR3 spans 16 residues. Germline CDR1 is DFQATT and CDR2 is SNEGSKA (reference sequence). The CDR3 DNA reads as TGCAGTGCCACGACTAGCGGGGGGGCGGGAAGGAAGACCCAGTACTTC. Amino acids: CSATTSGGAGRKTQYF.

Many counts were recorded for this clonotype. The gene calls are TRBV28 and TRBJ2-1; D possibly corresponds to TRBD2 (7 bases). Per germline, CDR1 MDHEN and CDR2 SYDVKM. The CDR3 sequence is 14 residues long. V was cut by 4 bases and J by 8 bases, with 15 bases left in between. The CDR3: CASSSTGTIDEQFF. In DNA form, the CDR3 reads TGTGCCAGCAGTTCTACAGGGACTATTGATGAGCAGTTCTTC.

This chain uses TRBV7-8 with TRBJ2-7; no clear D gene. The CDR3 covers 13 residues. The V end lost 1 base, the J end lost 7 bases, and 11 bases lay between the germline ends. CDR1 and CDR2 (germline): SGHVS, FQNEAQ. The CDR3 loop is CASSLVLIGEQYF. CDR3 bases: TGTGCCAGCAGCTTAGTCCTGATTGGTGAGCAGTACTTC.

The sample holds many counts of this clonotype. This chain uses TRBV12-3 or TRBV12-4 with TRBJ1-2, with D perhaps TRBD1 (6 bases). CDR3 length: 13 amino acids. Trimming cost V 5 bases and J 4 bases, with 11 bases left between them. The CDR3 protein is CASSPDRSYGYTF. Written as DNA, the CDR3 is TGTGCCAGCAGTCCCGACAGGTCCTATGGCTACACCTTC.

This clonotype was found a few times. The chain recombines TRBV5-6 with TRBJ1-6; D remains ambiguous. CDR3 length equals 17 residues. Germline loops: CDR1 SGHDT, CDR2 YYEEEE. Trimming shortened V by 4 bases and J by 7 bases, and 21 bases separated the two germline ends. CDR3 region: CASSLFYRGSQNSPLHF. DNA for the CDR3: TGTGCCAGCAGCCTTTTTTATCGCGGCAGCCAAAATTCACCCCTCCACTTT.

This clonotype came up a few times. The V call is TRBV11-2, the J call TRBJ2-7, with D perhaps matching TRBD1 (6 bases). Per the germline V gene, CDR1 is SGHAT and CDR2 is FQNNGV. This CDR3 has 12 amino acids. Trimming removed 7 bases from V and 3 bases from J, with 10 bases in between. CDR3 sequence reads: CASKYRDYEQYF. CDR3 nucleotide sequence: TGTGCCAGCAAATACAGGGACTACGAGCAGTACTTC.

The DNA of the CDR3 is TGTGCCAGCTCACCGGAGATCTCCTATAATTCACCCCTCCACTTT. Protein: CASSPEISYNSPLHF. The chain joins TRBV18 to TRBJ1-6; D not resolved. V dropped 3 bases and J dropped 0 bases, with 6 bases sitting between them. The CDR3 runs 15 residues. Looked up from germline, CDR1 is KGHSH and CDR2 is LQKENI.

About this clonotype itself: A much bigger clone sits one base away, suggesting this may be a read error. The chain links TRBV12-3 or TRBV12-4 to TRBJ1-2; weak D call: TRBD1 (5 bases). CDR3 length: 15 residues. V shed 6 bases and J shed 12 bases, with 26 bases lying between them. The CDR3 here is CASRSFGVGGGGHTF. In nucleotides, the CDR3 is TGTGCCAGCAGATCCTTCGGGGTCGGGGGAGGAGGCCACACCTTC.

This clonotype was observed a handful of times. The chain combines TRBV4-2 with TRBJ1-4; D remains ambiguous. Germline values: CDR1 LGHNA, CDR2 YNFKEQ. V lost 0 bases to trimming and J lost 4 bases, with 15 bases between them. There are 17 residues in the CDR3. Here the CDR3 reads CASSQDPDGLNNEKLFF. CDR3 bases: TGTGCCAGCAGCCAAGATCCGGACGGATTAAATAATGAAAAACTGTTTTTT.

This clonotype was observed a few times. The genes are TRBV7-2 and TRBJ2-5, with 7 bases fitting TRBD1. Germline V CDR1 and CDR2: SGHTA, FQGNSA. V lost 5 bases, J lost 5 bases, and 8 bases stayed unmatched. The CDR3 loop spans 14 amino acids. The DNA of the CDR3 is TGTGCCAGCAGCGCCCAGACAGGGTTGGAGACCCAGTACTTC. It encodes CASSAQTGLETQYF.

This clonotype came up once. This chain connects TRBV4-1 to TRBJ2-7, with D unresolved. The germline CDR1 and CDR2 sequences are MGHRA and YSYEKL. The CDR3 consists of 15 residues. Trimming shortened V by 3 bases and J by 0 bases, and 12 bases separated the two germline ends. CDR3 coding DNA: TGCGCCAGCAGCCACGCTTGGACGGGCTCCTACGAGCAGTACTTC. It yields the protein CASSHAWTGSYEQYF.

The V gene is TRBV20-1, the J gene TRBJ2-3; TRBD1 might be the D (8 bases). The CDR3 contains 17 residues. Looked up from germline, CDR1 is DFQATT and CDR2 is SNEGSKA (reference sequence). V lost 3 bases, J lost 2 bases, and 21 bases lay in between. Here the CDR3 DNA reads TGCAGTGCTAGTACCTCACAGGGGGGGCTCATCACAGATACGCAGTATTTT. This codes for CSASTSQGGLITDTQYF.

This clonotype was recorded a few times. The CDR3 protein is CASSLAIGRVGEETQYF. The DNA for the CDR3 is TGCGCCAGCAGCTTGGCCATCGGCAGGGTGGGCGAAGAGACCCAGTACTTC. This chain links TRBV5-1 with TRBJ2-5, with D perhaps TRBD1 (5 bases). Germline CDR1 reads SGHRS; CDR2 reads YFSETQ. The CDR3 spans 17 residues. Trimming took 0 bases from V and 3 from J, leaving 18 bases between them. Full variable domain (remainder filled in from reference TRBV5-1 and TRBJ2-5): KAGVTQTPRYLIKTRGQQVTLSCSPISGHRSVSWYQQTPGQGLQFLFEYFSETQRNKGNFPGRFSGRQFSNSRSEMNVSTLELGDSALYLCASSLAIGRVGEETQYFGPGTRLLVL.